These 16 T cell receptor beta chains were sequenced from one sample in a study of T cells in tumors after PD-1 blockade. TCRdb's table, derived via immunoSEQ multiplex PCR, lists solely in-frame clones and lacks some. The repertoire holds around 51,000 clones, with around 85% as singletons. Sequencing used PBMCs, obtained before anti-PD-1 treatment. All receptors derive from a human donor with basal cell carcinoma.

This clone was seen a handful of times. The chain recombines TRBV5-4 with TRBJ2-7; maybe TRBD2 (6 bases). The CDR3 length is 13 residues. CDR1 and CDR2 from the germline V gene are SGHNT and YYREEE (reference sequence). The V end lost 4 bases, the J end lost 5 bases, and 13 bases lay between the germline ends. The CDR3 sequence is CASSRGGSDEQYF. For the CDR3, the DNA is TGTGCCAGCAGCCGAGGAGGGAGCGACGAGCAGTACTTC.

This clone was counted once. As DNA, the CDR3 is TGTGCCAGCAGCCTTCTTCCGGGCTTTAATGAAAAACTGTTTTTT. It is translated as CASSLLPGFNEKLFF. The chain carries TRBV2 and TRBJ1-4; D gene uncertain. The CDR3 is 15 amino acids. The ends were cut back, 6 bases at V and 4 bases at J, with 15 bases in the middle. From germline, CDR1 is SNHLY and CDR2 FYNNEI. Combining the CDR3 with reference TRBV2 and TRBJ1-4 gives the whole variable domain EPEVTQTPSHQVTQMGQEVILRCVPISNHLYFYWYRQILGQKVEFLVSFYNNEISEKSEIFDDQFSVERPDGSNFTLKIRSTKLEDSAMYFCASSLLPGFNEKLFFGSGTQLSVL.

The chain has TRBV4-2 and TRBJ1-4; D not resolved. Trimming cost V 0 bases and J 0 bases, with 8 bases left between them. The CDR3 length is 16 residues. Germline V lookup: CDR1 LGHNA, CDR2 YNFKEQ. The CDR3: CASSQDWGATNEKLFF. The CDR3 DNA follows: TGTGCCAGCAGCCAAGATTGGGGTGCAACTAATGAAAAACTGTTTTTT.

This chain joins TRBV28 and TRBJ1-5; tentative D call: TRBD1 (5 bases). The V gene's germline CDR1 is MDHEN and CDR2 SYDVKM. The ends were cut back, 5 bases at V and 5 bases at J, with 13 bases in the middle. The CDR3 is 14 residues long. CDR3 protein: CASSPSGGHQPQHF. Here the CDR3 DNA reads TGTGCCAGCAGTCCTTCGGGGGGTCATCAGCCCCAGCATTTT.

The V gene is TRBV9, the J gene TRBJ1-1; perhaps TRBD1 as D (5 bases). CDR3 size: 12 residues. Trimming took off 1 base at V and 5 bases at J, with 6 bases between the two ends. Germline CDR1 and CDR2: SGDLS and YYNGEE. CDR3 bases: TGTGCCAGCAGCGTACCAGGGACTGAAGCTTTCTTT. This sequence encodes CASSVPGTEAFF.

The chain recombines TRBV7-7 with TRBJ2-5; weak D call: TRBD2 (5 bases). This CDR3 has 15 amino acids. From germline, CDR1 is SSHAT and CDR2 FNYEAQ (reference sequence). Between the trimmed V and J ends, which lost 5 bases and 5 bases, there was a span of 18 bases. The CDR3 nucleotides read TGTGCCAGCAGCACTATCCCAGGACTGGGGGAGACCCAGTACTTC. Translating gives CASSTIPGLGETQYF.

V gene TRBV6-5 combines with J gene TRBJ2-2, with D possibly being TRBD1 (6 bases). The CDR3 sequence is 13 residues long. Germline V gene sequence: CDR1 MNHEY, CDR2 SVGAGI. Trimming pared 4 bases from V and 4 bases from J, leaving 7 bases between. CDR3 protein: CASSLQGTGELFF. The CDR3 nucleotides are TGTGCCAGCAGTTTACAGGGCACCGGGGAGCTGTTTTTT.

The chain links TRBV6-6 to TRBJ2-7; TRBD1 matches at 7 bases. There are 15 residues in the CDR3. Germline V CDR1 and CDR2: MNHNY, SVGAGI (reference sequence). The trim removed 6 bases at V and 0 bases at J, leaving 8 bases unmatched. CDR3 in DNA: TGTGCCAGCAGCCGCCTAGGACAGGACTCCTACGAGCAGTACTTC. It codes for CASSRLGQDSYEQYF.

V usage is TRBV7-9 and J usage is TRBJ1-1, with TRBD1 as a possible D gene (6 bases). The CDR3 extends over 14 amino acids. Germline CDR1 SEHNR, CDR2 FQNEAQ (reference sequence). Deletions cut 5 bases from V and 7 bases from J, with 17 bases between. This CDR3 reads CASSHTRQGLEAFF. For the CDR3, the DNA is TGTGCCAGCAGCCACACGAGGCAGGGGCTTGAAGCTTTCTTT.

The CDR3 region has the DNA TGCGCCAGCAGCTCCCCCGACGGCGGGGGGCGATACAATGAGCAGTTCTTC. Residues: CASSSPDGGGRYNEQFF. V usage is TRBV5-1 and J usage is TRBJ2-1; 8 nucleotides align to TRBD2. Germline loops: CDR1 SGHRS, CDR2 YFSETQ. After removal of 3 bases from V and 4 bases from J, the junction contained 12 bases not matched to a gene. The CDR3 is made up of 17 amino acids.

CDR3 amino acids: CATSRGAWDRSLDGYTF. Here the CDR3 DNA reads TGTGCCACCAGCAGAGGTGCGTGGGACAGGAGTTTGGATGGCTACACCTTC. The chain uses TRBV15 and TRBJ1-2, with 8 bases that match TRBD1. The CDR3 is 17 residues long. Germline-derived CDR1 and CDR2 are LNHNV and YYDKDF (reference sequence). Trimming at V came to 1 base and at J to 6 bases, leaving 13 bases not matched to a gene.

This chain connects TRBV10-2 to TRBJ2-1, with a tentative D call TRBD1 (6 bases). The germline V and J ends were trimmed by 10 bases and 4 bases, with 11 bases remaining between them. Germline V gives CDR1 WSHSY, CDR2 SAAADI. There are 12 residues in the CDR3. The CDR3 sequence: CATQGGYNEQFF. The CDR3 DNA sequence: TGCGCCACCCAAGGGGGTTACAATGAGCAGTTCTTC.

In its sample, this clone ranks as medium-sized (0.01 to 0.1%). The chain recombines TRBV9 with TRBJ2-2; no clear D gene. Trimming took off 5 bases at V and 0 bases at J, with 14 bases between the two ends. Germline V gene lookup returns CDR1 SGDLS and CDR2 YYNGEE. This CDR3 is 16 amino acids long. The CDR3 DNA reads TGTGCCAGCAGGTCGGCCGGGCGAACGAACACCGGGGAGCTGTTTTTT. Its translation: CASRSAGRTNTGELFF.

The gene calls are TRBV6-4 and TRBJ1-1; D not certain. Trimming removed 3 bases at V and 6 bases at J, with 11 bases between. The CDR3 has 13 residues. Germline lookup yields CDR1 MRHNA and CDR2 SNTAGT. DNA of the CDR3: TGTGCCAGCAGTGATTCCGTTCGGGCTGAAGCTTTCTTT. Translated: CASSDSVRAEAFF.

The genes are TRBV5-1 and TRBJ2-1; the D gene is possibly TRBD1 (6 bases). The germline V and J ends were trimmed by 0 bases and 6 bases, with 13 bases remaining between them. The CDR3 has 15 residues. The germline CDR1 and CDR2 sequences are SGHRS and YFSETQ. For the CDR3, the DNA is TGCGCCAGCAGCTTGGGTGGGGGCCAACGCAATGAGCAGTTCTTC. It codes for CASSLGGGQRNEQFF.

The genes are TRBV24-1 and TRBJ2-2; D is perhaps TRBD1 (5 bases). V was trimmed by 2 bases and J by 5 bases, leaving 8 bases between them. The germline CDR1 and CDR2 sequences are KGHDR and SFDVKD. The CDR3 sequence is 14 residues long. In DNA, the CDR3 is TGTGCCACCAGTGATTACAGGTCTACCGGGGAGCTGTTTTTT. It codes for CATSDYRSTGELFF.